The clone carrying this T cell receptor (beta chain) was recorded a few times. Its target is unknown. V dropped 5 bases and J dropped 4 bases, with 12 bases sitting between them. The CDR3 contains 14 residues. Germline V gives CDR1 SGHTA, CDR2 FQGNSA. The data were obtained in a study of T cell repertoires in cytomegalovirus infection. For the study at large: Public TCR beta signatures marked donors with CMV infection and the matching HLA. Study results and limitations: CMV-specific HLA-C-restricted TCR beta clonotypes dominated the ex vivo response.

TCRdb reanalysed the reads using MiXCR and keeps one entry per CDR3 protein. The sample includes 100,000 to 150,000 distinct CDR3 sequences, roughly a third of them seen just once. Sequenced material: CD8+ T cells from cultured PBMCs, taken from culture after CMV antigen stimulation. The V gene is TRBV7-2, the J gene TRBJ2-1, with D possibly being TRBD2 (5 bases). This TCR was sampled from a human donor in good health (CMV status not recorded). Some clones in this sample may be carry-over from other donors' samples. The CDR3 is CASSGWGAYNEQFF. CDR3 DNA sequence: TGTGCCAGCAGCGGTTGGGGAGCATACAATGAGCAGTTCTTC.